This T cell receptor (beta chain) was sequenced in a study of cytomegalovirus exposure and HLA in healthy donors (dated by TCRdb to 2016 to 2017). At the level of the whole study: According to a later analysis, the 120 or so validation repertoires were produced on the same platform as the 600 to 850 repertoires of the first cohort. The aim of the study was to test whether cataloging public T cell receptors could identify signatures of past pathogen exposure. In addition to the first cohort of approximately 670 subjects, a separate validation cohort of about 120 different subjects was used. To predict cytomegalovirus infection status, the study combined high-throughput TCR immunosequencing, statistical association of individual TCRs with disease status, and machine learning.

The receptor library was made with the immunoSEQ multiplex PCR assay. The authors' pipeline ran thus. A statistical classification framework was developed to diagnose cytomegalovirus status using the catalog of TCR beta chain sequences. In its TCRdb copy, this immuneACCESS table keeps in-frame sequences only and misses some clones. Where compared with another copy, unresolved V genes explain less than half of these, and the others have no known cause. The V and J calls and clone size were taken over from that table, and D and trimming were inferred from the DNA. In all, the sample holds fewer than 70,000 clones, and roughly 96% of those were seen once. The top ten hold approximately 5.4% of the sample. Details on this clone: No cognate antigen has been identified for it. Base qualities are missing; no much larger clone stands one base away.

Separate from the approximately 670-subject first cohort, the validation cohort of roughly 130 subjects was the group to which the donors belonged. What the study reported, not specific to this receptor: Across donors, most TCR sequences were observed very rarely, whereas some public TCRs were present in many individuals. A few of the identified cytomegalovirus-associated TCR beta chains were confirmed in vitro to be specific for cytomegalovirus antigens. A total of fewer than 200 TCR beta chains were listed by the study as associated with cytomegalovirus. The validation cohort had no HLA typing available for a later analysis, so co-occurrence within that cohort was assessed over all 130 or so repertoires. Cytomegalovirus status was reported to be diagnosed by the classifier with high specificity and sensitivity in both the original and validation cohorts. Subsequent analysis determined that TCRs grouped into clusters in the first cohort also showed a tendency toward co-occurrence across the 130 or so validation repertoires, and 94% of cluster scores exceeded 0. According to the authors, the approach could potentially be generalized to other disease states and immunological phenotypes.

Sequencing was carried out using PBMCs. The sequence came from a woman under 30 in good health and CMV-seropositive.

Here is the DNA: TGTGCCTGGAATAGGTATTTACGGTCGGGAAACTATGGCTACACCTTC. It translates to CAWNRYLRSGNYGYTF. The chain couples TRBV30 to TRBJ1-2, with no confident D gene call. V loses 4 bases, J loses 2 bases, and the germline ends lie 20 bases apart. CDR1 and CDR2, per the germline V gene (reference sequence), are GTSNPN and SVGIG. The CDR3 runs 16 residues from the cysteine to the phenylalanine. Just the 48-base CDR3 DNA is kept, in frame starting at base 1. The CDR3, completed at both ends by the reference TRBV30 and TRBJ1-2 genes, gives the full variable domain SQTIHQWPATLVQPVGSPLSLECTVEGTSNPNLYWYRQAAGRGLQLLFYSVGIGQISSEVPQNLSASRPQDRQFILSSKKLLLSDSGFYLCAWNRYLRSGNYGYTFGSGTRLTVV.